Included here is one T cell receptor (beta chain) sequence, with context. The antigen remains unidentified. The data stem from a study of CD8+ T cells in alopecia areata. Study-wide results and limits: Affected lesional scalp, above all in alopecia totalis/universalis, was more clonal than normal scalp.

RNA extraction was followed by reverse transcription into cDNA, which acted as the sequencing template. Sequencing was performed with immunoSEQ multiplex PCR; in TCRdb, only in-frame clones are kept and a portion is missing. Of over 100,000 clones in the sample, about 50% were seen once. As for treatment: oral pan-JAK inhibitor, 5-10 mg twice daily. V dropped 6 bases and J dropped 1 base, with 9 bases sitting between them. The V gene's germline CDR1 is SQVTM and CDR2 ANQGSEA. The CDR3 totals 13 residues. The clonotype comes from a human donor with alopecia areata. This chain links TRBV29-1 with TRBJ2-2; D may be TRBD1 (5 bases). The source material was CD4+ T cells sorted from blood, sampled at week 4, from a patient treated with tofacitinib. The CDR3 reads CSVRTLNTGELFF. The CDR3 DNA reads TGCAGCGTCCGGACACTGAACACCGGGGAGCTGTTTTTT.